Detailed here is one T cell receptor beta chain. Its target is unknown. Approximately 3,600 ng of total RNA went into each TCR library. TCRdb reanalyzed the 5' RACE reads and collapses them to one entry per CDR3 protein, without DNA. The sample data list about 450,000 distinct CDR3 sequences. The sample belongs to a study of monozygotic twins with inflammatory bowel disease. Germline assignment: CDR1 MNHEY and CDR2 SVGAGI. The CDR3 spans 13 residues. The study, taken as a whole, reports: IBD patients displayed reduced TCRbeta diversity (inverse Simpson) when set against healthy co-twins. Varied immunosuppressive treatments among patients may have increased repertoire variability. With others, IBD patients shared fewer clonotypes than healthy twins did, especially with disease activity.

The sample was blood. The clonotype originates from a human donor with ulcerative colitis or Crohn's disease, or a healthy co-twin of an affected twin (not recorded which). J is TRBJ2-5 and V is TRBV6-5; TCRdb names TRBD1, which stays unverified in the absence of DNA. The CDR3 sequence is CASKGTGRETQYF.